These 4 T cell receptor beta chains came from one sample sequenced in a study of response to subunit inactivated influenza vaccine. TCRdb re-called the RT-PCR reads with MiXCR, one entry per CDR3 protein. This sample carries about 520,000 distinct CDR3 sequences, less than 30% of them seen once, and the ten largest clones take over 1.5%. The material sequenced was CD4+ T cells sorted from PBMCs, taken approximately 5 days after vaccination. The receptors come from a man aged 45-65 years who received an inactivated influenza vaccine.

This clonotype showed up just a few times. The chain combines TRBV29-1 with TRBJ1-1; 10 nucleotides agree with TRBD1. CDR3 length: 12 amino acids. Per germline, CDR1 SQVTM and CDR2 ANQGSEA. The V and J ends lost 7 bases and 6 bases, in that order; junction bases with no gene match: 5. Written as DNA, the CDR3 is TGCAGCGGAGGACAGGGGGGCTCTGAAGCTTTCTTT. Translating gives CSGGQGGSEAFF.

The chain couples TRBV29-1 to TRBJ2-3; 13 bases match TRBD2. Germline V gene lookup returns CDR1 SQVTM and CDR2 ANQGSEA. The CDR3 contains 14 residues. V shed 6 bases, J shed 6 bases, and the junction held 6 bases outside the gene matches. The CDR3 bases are TGCAGCGTAGGGACTAGCGGGGAGGGGGATACGCAGTATTTT. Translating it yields CSVGTSGEGDTQYF.

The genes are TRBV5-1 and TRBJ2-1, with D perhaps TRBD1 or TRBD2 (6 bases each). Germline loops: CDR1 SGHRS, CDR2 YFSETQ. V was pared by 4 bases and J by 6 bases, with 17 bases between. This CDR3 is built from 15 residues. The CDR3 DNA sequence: TGCGCCAGCAGCGTGATGGGAGAGGGGGGCAATGAGCAGTTCTTC. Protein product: CASSVMGEGGNEQFF.

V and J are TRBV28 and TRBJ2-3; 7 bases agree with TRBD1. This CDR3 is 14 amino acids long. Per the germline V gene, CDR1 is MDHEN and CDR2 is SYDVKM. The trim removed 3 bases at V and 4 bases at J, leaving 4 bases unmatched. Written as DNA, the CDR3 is TGTGCCAGCAGTTTCAGGGGGTGGGCAGATACGCAGTATTTT. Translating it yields CASSFRGWADTQYF.